A single sample gave rise to the 15 T cell receptor beta chains below, sequenced in a study of blood T cells in healthy people across ages. Then a second PCR, running roughly 7 to 11 cycles, was carried out with a sample-barcoded 5' primer and a J-beta primer mix. TCRdb ran MiXCR on the 5' RACE reads and lists one entry per CDR3 protein. Of roughly 1.9 million distinct CDR3 sequences listed, around 42% are singletons. Specimen: blood. The receptors were sampled from a human donor in good health.

The table lists this clonotype with a count of one. The rearrangement joins TRBV4-1 to TRBJ1-2; D gene unclear. V was shortened by 4 bases and J by 7 bases, with 13 bases between the two germline ends. Germline CDR1 MGHRA, CDR2 YSYEKL. This CDR3 comprises 13 residues. Written as DNA, the CDR3 is TGCGCCAGCAGCCCCCTGCTTCAATTTGGCTACACCTTC. Its protein product is CASSPLLQFGYTF.

This chain joins TRBV12-3 or TRBV12-4 and TRBJ1-5; no firm D call. Trimming took 4 bases from V and 3 from J, leaving 16 bases between them. The CDR3 sequence is 16 residues long. Here the CDR3 reads CASSSITTVYNQPQHF. The DNA of the CDR3 is TGTGCCAGCAGTTCAATTACGACTGTATACAATCAGCCCCAGCATTTT.

This clonotype was picked up many times. The chain is built from TRBV4-3 and TRBJ2-5, with 8 bases fitting TRBD2. The V gene end was trimmed by 3 bases and the J gene end by 0 bases; junction bases not matched to a gene: 9. The CDR3 is 17 amino acids. Germline V gene sequence: CDR1 LGHNA, CDR2 YSLEER. DNA of the CDR3: TGCGCCAGCAGCCAGTCCCCCCTAGCGGGTAACCAAGAGACCCAGTACTTC. Translating gives CASSQSPLAGNQETQYF.

A single count supports this clonotype. The V call is TRBV4-1, the J call TRBJ2-1; D gene ambiguous. The germline gives CDR1 MGHRA, CDR2 YSYEKL. Trimming stripped 0 bases from V and 1 base from J, with 16 bases between. This CDR3 spans 18 amino acids. The DNA of the CDR3 is TGCGCCAGCAGCCAAGAATACGCGAGACGTAGGTCCTACAATGAGCAGTTCTTC. This encodes CASSQEYARRRSYNEQFF.

The rearrangement uses TRBV20-1 and TRBJ2-3, with D tentatively TRBD2 (6 bases). The CDR3 totals 15 residues. From germline, CDR1 is DFQATT and CDR2 SNEGSKA (reference sequence). Trimming pared 0 bases from V and 2 bases from J, leaving 12 bases between. CDR3 nucleotide sequence: TGCAGTGCTAGAGATTTAGCGGATTACACAGATACGCAGTATTTT. Its protein is CSARDLADYTDTQYF.

The V call is TRBV28, the J call TRBJ2-7; tentatively, D is TRBD1 (5 bases). Per the germline V gene, CDR1 is MDHEN and CDR2 is SYDVKM. Trimming cost V 3 bases and J 6 bases, with 12 bases left between them. The CDR3 sequence is 13 residues long. CDR3 DNA: TGTGCCAGCAGTTTGGGCAGGGTCAGCGAGCAGTACTTC. Translating it yields CASSLGRVSEQYF.

This clonotype was seen only once. The chain is built from TRBV5-4 and TRBJ2-5; TRBD2 aligns across 10 bases. The DNA end is more similar to TRBJ2-7, so the J call may be wrong. Per germline, CDR1 SGHNT and CDR2 YYREEE (reference sequence). The CDR3 runs 14 residues. The CDR3 DNA is TGTGCCAGCAGCACCAAGCGGGGGGGCAGCGAGCAGTACTTC. Translating it yields CASSTKRGGSEQYF.

Ten or more counts support this clonotype. V gene TRBV20-1 combines with J gene TRBJ2-4; D gene unclear. The J call may not be correct, given that the DNA end is closer to TRBJ2-7. Per germline, CDR1 DFQATT and CDR2 SNEGSKA (reference sequence). This CDR3 contains 12 residues. CDR3 region: CSARSGSYEQYF. CDR3 nucleotide sequence: TGCAGTGCTAGAAGTGGGTCCTACGAGCAGTACTTC.

The chain employs TRBV16 and TRBJ1-1, with D uncertain. Germline V gene lookup returns CDR1 KGHSY and CDR2 FQNENV. V lost 2 bases, J lost 3 bases, and 7 bases lay in between. This CDR3 spans 13 amino acids. In DNA form, the CDR3 reads TGTGCCAGCAGCCAACAATGGGACACTGAAGCTTTCTTT. Translated: CASSQQWDTEAFF.

This rearrangement joins TRBV7-9 to TRBJ2-5; TRBD2 agrees at 7 bases. Germline CDR1 is SEHNR and CDR2 is FQNEAQ (reference sequence). Trimming cost V 3 bases and J 3 bases; bases outside gene matches: 10. The CDR3 is made up of 16 amino acids. The CDR3 DNA follows: TGTGCCAGCAGCTTGCCGGGACTATCGGGGGAAGAGACCCAGTACTTC. Translation: CASSLPGLSGEETQYF.

The chain has TRBV20-1 and TRBJ2-1, with D perhaps TRBD1 or TRBD2 (6 bases each). The CDR3 loop spans 13 amino acids. Germline V CDR1 and CDR2: DFQATT, SNEGSKA (reference sequence). Trimming cost V 8 bases and J 8 bases, with 19 bases left between them. The CDR3 DNA sequence: TGCAGTTACCTTAGGGGGGAGAGCGATGAGCAGTTCTTC. Encoded protein: CSYLRGESDEQFF.

The chain's CDR3 is CASSLGWSRGYTEAFF. The CDR3 bases are TGTGCCAGCAGCTTAGGTTGGTCGAGGGGCTACACTGAAGCTTTCTTT. This chain links TRBV7-9 with TRBJ1-1; tentative D call: TRBD1 (5 bases). Germline assignment: CDR1 SEHNR and CDR2 FQNEAQ (reference sequence). This CDR3 contains 16 residues. With 1 base removed from V and 3 bases from J, the gap between germline ends came to 15 bases.

This clonotype occurred a few times. A much bigger clone sits one base away, suggesting this may be a read error. The CDR3 sequence is CSARDWVGDYNEQFF. CDR3 DNA sequence: TGCAGTGCTAGAGATTGGGTGGGGGACTACAATGAGCAGTTCTTC. The rearrangement uses TRBV20-1 and TRBJ2-1; D is possibly TRBD1 or TRBD2 (5 bases each). The germline CDR1 and CDR2 sequences are DFQATT and SNEGSKA (reference sequence). This CDR3 spans 15 amino acids. Trimming stripped 0 bases from V and 3 bases from J, with 12 bases between.

V gene TRBV12-3 or TRBV12-4 combines with J gene TRBJ1-1, with no clear D. CDR3 length: 12 amino acids. Trimming took 5 bases from V and 0 from J, leaving 4 bases between them. This CDR3 reads CASSTMNTEAFF. For the CDR3, the DNA is TGTGCCAGCAGTACTATGAACACTGAAGCTTTCTTT.

The chain employs TRBV30 and TRBJ2-2; D ambiguous. This CDR3 has 13 amino acids. V was clipped by 1 base and J by 1 base, with 4 bases between them. Looked up from germline, CDR1 is GTSNPN and CDR2 is SVGIG (reference sequence). CDR3 in amino acids: CAWSALNTGELFF. The CDR3 DNA reads TGTGCCTGGAGTGCCCTGAACACCGGGGAGCTGTTTTTT.